Listed here are 11 T cell receptor beta chains from one sample, sequenced in a study of Ad26.COV2.S vaccination and SARS-CoV-2 variants. Treatment indicated: around 19 received Ad26.COV2.S at low or high dose, single or two shots; a few received placebo; per-sample allocation not given. The samples date from day 63 after the first vaccine or placebo injection. The table came from immunoSEQ multiplex PCR; TCRdb's copy has only in-frame clones and leaves some out. The table includes about 350,000 clones, about 89% detected once. This specimen was peripheral blood, taken in a trial of Ad26.COV2.S vaccine versus placebo. Receptors were obtained from a person between 18 and 65 years old who received the Ad26.COV2.S COVID-19 vaccine or a placebo.

This clone was counted once. This same CDR3 is encoded by further DNA sequences in the sample. The gene calls are TRBV6-5 and TRBJ2-2, with D perhaps assigned TRBD1 or TRBD2 (5 bases each). Germline-derived CDR1 and CDR2 are MNHEY and SVGAGI. V lost 6 bases, J lost 1 base, and 12 bases lay in between. The CDR3 covers 15 residues. The CDR3 DNA reads as TGTGCCAGCAGCAGGGACCTAAAGAACACCGGGGAGCTGTTTTTT. Translating it yields CASSRDLKNTGELFF.

This rearrangement joins TRBV12-5 to TRBJ2-2; possibly TRBD2 for D (5 bases). The ends were cut back, 1 base at V and 4 bases at J, with 10 bases in the middle. Looked up from germline, CDR1 is LGHNT and CDR2 is FRNRAP. CDR3 length: 15 residues. The CDR3 reads CASGLGLGATGELFF. The CDR3 DNA reads as TGTGCTAGTGGTTTGGGCTTGGGAGCCACCGGGGAGCTGTTTTTT.

V and J are TRBV27 and TRBJ1-4, with a possible D match to TRBD1 (6 bases). V dropped 4 bases and J dropped 5 bases, with 11 bases sitting between them. Germline V lookup: CDR1 MNHEY, CDR2 SMNVEV (reference sequence). The CDR3 consists of 14 residues. The CDR3 DNA follows: TGTGCCAGCAGTTACAGGGAATCGAATGAAAAACTGTTTTTT. As protein: CASSYRESNEKLFF.

The V gene is TRBV19, the J gene TRBJ2-4; D may be TRBD2 (6 bases). This CDR3 has 15 amino acids. CDR1 is LNHDA and CDR2 is SQIVND in the germline V gene (reference sequence). V lost 5 bases and J 0 bases, leaving 11 bases between the germline ends. CDR3 bases: TGTGCCAGTAGTCTAGCGATGAGAGCCAAAAACATTCAGTACTTC. This translates into CASSLAMRAKNIQYF.

J is TRBJ2-5 and V is TRBV5-6; D is possibly TRBD1 or TRBD2 (6 bases each). The CDR3 consists of 13 residues. The germline CDR1 and CDR2 sequences are SGHDT and YYEEEE. With 4 bases removed from V and 5 bases from J, the gap between germline ends came to 12 bases. The CDR3 protein is CASSLWGAETQYF. In DNA, the CDR3 is TGTGCCAGCAGCCTTTGGGGGGCCGAGACCCAGTACTTC.

The chain carries TRBV27 and TRBJ2-1; TRBD1 or TRBD2 may be the D gene (5 bases each). CDR1 and CDR2 (germline): MNHEY, SMNVEV (reference sequence). The CDR3 totals 15 residues. Trimming took 6 bases from V and 0 from J, leaving 12 bases between them. CDR3 residues: CASRGWGSSYNEQFF. The CDR3 bases are TGTGCCAGCAGAGGGTGGGGGAGCTCCTACAATGAGCAGTTCTTC.

This clone was observed a few times. The chain employs TRBV6-5 and TRBJ2-7, with no clear D. Trimming shortened V by 4 bases and J by 4 bases, and 17 bases separated the two germline ends. This CDR3 spans 15 amino acids. The germline CDR1 and CDR2 sequences are MNHEY and SVGAGI. The CDR3 loop is CASSSPQTLPYEQYF. For the CDR3, the DNA is TGTGCCAGCAGTTCCCCCCAAACACTACCATACGAGCAGTACTTC.

The genes are TRBV5-5 and TRBJ2-3, with 8 bases matching TRBD1. From germline, CDR1 is SGHKS and CDR2 YYEKEE (reference sequence). The CDR3 sequence is 14 residues long. Germline trimming cut 4 bases from V and 2 bases from J; bases unmatched to any gene: 3. Here the CDR3 DNA reads TGTGCCAGCAGCCAGACAGGGGACACAGATACGCAGTATTTT. Its protein is CASSQTGDTDTQYF.

This CDR3 reads CSVEEPANYGYTF. Here the CDR3 DNA reads TGCAGCGTTGAAGAACCGGCTAACTATGGCTACACCTTC. The chain uses TRBV29-1 and TRBJ1-2; D is uncertain. Germline V CDR1 and CDR2: SQVTM, ANQGSEA. V lost 0 bases, J lost 0 bases, and 5 bases lay in between. The CDR3 extends over 13 amino acids.

This rearrangement joins TRBV9 to TRBJ2-3; no clear D gene. CDR1 and CDR2 (germline): SGDLS, YYNGEE. The CDR3 extends over 15 amino acids. Trimming took off 0 bases at V and 1 base at J, with 9 bases between the two ends. The chain's CDR3 is CASSVGRWGTDTQYF. CDR3 in DNA: TGTGCCAGCAGCGTAGGACGGTGGGGCACAGATACGCAGTATTTT.

The chain employs TRBV30 and TRBJ1-5, with D hard to call. The CDR3 contains 13 residues. The germline V gene has CDR1 GTSNPN and CDR2 SVGIG (reference sequence). The V and J ends lost 1 base and 0 bases respectively, with 4 bases between them. In DNA, the CDR3 is TGTGCCTGGAGTGCCCTTAGCAATCAGCCCCAGCATTTT. Encoded protein: CAWSALSNQPQHF.